A single T cell receptor (beta chain) is shown here with its context. Antigen: not known. Every bit of the isolated RNA underwent reverse transcription, so sequencing read expressed TCRB transcripts. The assay was immunoSEQ multiplex PCR, and TCRdb's table has in-frame clones only and misses some. Of approximately 260,000 clones in the sample, roughly 20% were seen once. CDR3 length: 16 amino acids. CDR1 and CDR2 from the germline V gene are SGHTA and FQGNSA. The J segment lost 2 bases and the V segment lost 4 bases, leaving 8 bases of the junction unmatched. This entry belongs to a study of beta chain features in type 1 diabetes. Findings and limits, study-wide: Shortening that was moderate but significant affected the TCRB CDR3s of Type 1 diabetes patients in all four CD4+ subsets.

On average, the one heparinised blood draw given by each donor was approximately 100 mL. The receptor was derived from a woman aged 35 to 49 with type 1 diabetes. Sequenced: naive CD4+ T cells from blood. The chain is built from TRBV7-2 and TRBJ2-5, with 9 positions matching TRBD1. The CDR3 DNA sequence: TGTGCCAGCAGCTGGGTTCGGGACAGGGCTCAAGAGACCCAGTACTTC. It is translated as CASSWVRDRAQETQYF. The entire variable domain, with the rest obtained from reference TRBV7-2 and TRBJ2-5, is as follows: GAGVSQSPSNKVTEKGKDVELRCDPISGHTALYWYRQSLGQGLEFLIYFQGNSAPDKSGLPSDRFSAERTGGSVSTLTIQRTQQEDSAVYLCASSWVRDRAQETQYFGPGTRLLVL.